These T cell receptor beta chains were read from a single sample in a study of blood T cell repertoires in COVID-19. Sequencing used immunoSEQ multiplex PCR; TCRdb keeps in-frame clones, though not all of them. Of approximately 67,000 clones listed, around 82% were seen once; the top ten hold under 7%. The source material was peripheral blood. The receptors originated from a man aged 60-69 years with acute or convalescent COVID-19. Each CDR3 is given with its conserved first and last residue. D genes are given only for firm matches. Part of the rows lack a size; the others show once, few, many or a class for expanded clones.

V gene	J gene	clone size	D gene	CDR3 DNA	CDR3 protein
TRBV18	TRBJ1-4	NA	NA	TGTGCCAGCTCACCACCGTCAGGGCTGGGTTGGGGTGAAAAACTGTTTTTT	CASSPPSGLGWGEKLFF
TRBV6-2/TRBV6-3	TRBJ2-2	NA	TRBD2	TGTGCCAGCAGCAAAGGGACTAGCGGGGGGGCCGGGAATACCGGGGAGCTGTTTTTT	CASSKGTSGGAGNTGELFF
TRBV29-1	TRBJ2-3	NA	TRBD2	TGCAGCGTCGATAACCGACTAGCATCTAGCACAGATACGCAGTATTTT	CSVDNRLASSTDTQYF
TRBV7-2	TRBJ2-4	NA	NA	TGTGCCAGCAGCTTCGGCGGGGGCAGGGACATTCAGTACTTC	CASSFGGGRDIQYF
TRBV19	TRBJ1-1	NA	NA	TGTGCCAGTAGTATAAGCGGCGTGAACACTGAAGCTTTCTTT	CASSISGVNTEAFF
TRBV7-9	TRBJ1-1	NA	TRBD1	TGTGCCAGCAGCCCTAGGACAGGGCCTGAAGCTTTCTTT	CASSPRTGPEAFF
TRBV5-8	TRBJ1-6	NA	NA	TGTGCCAGCAGCTTGGTACAGGGCAATAATTCACCCCTCCACTTT	CASSLVQGNNSPLHF
TRBV6-1	TRBJ1-5	few	TRBD1	TGTGCCAGCAGTGAACCTCGGACAGGGGGTTATCAGCCCCAGCATTTT	CASSEPRTGGYQPQHF
TRBV30	TRBJ1-1	NA	NA	TGTGCCTGGAGTGGGGCCAAAACTGAAGCTTTCTTT	CAWSGAKTEAFF
TRBV6-1	TRBJ1-5	NA	NA	TGTGCCAGCAGTGAAGTTACAGACGTCCTCCCCCAGCATTTT	CASSEVTDVLPQHF
TRBV5-1	TRBJ1-2	NA	TRBD1	TGCGCCAGCAGCCTGGCCTGGACAGGGATATATGGCTACACCTTC	CASSLAWTGIYGYTF
TRBV6-5	TRBJ1-5	NA	NA	TGTGCCAGCAGTTTAGGGCGGGGAGGATCCCAGCCCCAGCATTTT	CASSLGRGGSQPQHF
TRBV5-1	TRBJ2-3	NA	NA	TGCGCCAGCAGCTTGGAAGGGACTCACACGGATACGCAGTATTTT	CASSLEGTHTDTQYF
TRBV6-5	TRBJ1-1	NA	NA	TGTGCCACCTCCAGGCAAAAGAACACTGAAGCTTTCTTT	CATSRQKNTEAFF
TRBV7-9	TRBJ1-4	few	TRBD1	TGTGCCAGCAGCCCGGGACAGGGAGCTAATGAAAAACTGTTTTTT	CASSPGQGANEKLFF
TRBV29-1	TRBJ2-1	NA	NA	TGCAGCGTTAGGGGGGGGCAGGGTTGGAATGAGCAGTTCTTC	CSVRGGQGWNEQFF
TRBV29-1	TRBJ2-5	NA	NA	TGCAGCGTTTCAGTGGTAGAGACCCAGTACTTC	CSVSVVETQYF
TRBV7-6	TRBJ1-2	NA	NA	TGTGCCAGCAGCCGCCGAGGGAGTACTAACTATGGCTACACCTTC	CASSRRGSTNYGYTF
TRBV4-3	TRBJ2-7	NA	NA	TGCGCCAGCAGCCTCGGTGGGCCGGACTGGGACTCCTACGAGCAGTACTTC	CASSLGGPDWDSYEQYF
TRBV28	TRBJ1-2	NA	NA	TGTGCCAGCAGTACGCCGATCGGGGAGGGGTATGGCTACACCTTC	CASSTPIGEGYGYTF
TRBV4-2	TRBJ1-1	NA	NA	TGTGCCAGCAGCCAAGATCCGGGGGGGAACACTGAAGCTTTCTTT	CASSQDPGGNTEAFF
TRBV24-1	TRBJ1-4	NA	TRBD1	TGTGCCACCAGTGATTTTCGGATCTGGAGGGGGCAGGAAAAACTGTTTTTT	CATSDFRIWRGQEKLFF
TRBV5-1	TRBJ2-7	once	NA	TGCGCCAGCAGCTTTGGAGACAGTTCACCTCCGGCGTGGGAGCAGTACTTC	CASSFGDSSPPAWEQYF
TRBV29-1	TRBJ2-1	NA	TRBD2	TGCAGCGCCGCCCCCTCGGCGGGGGGCACGTCCTACAATGAGCAGTTCTTC	CSAAPSAGGTSYNEQFF
TRBV6-5	TRBJ1-3	NA	TRBD1	TGTGCCAGCAGAAGGGACAGTGGAAACACCATATATTTT	CASRRDSGNTIYF
TRBV10-3	TRBJ2-5	NA	TRBD1	TGTGCCATCAGTGGGGACAGGGGACAGACCCAGTACTTC	CAISGDRGQTQYF
TRBV7-2	TRBJ2-5	NA	NA	TGTGCCAGCAGCTTGGTCCGGCAGAGGGCAGAGACCCAGTACTTC	CASSLVRQRAETQYF
TRBV7-6	TRBJ1-5	NA	TRBD1	TGTGCCAGCAGCCCCCGGCAGGGGGATCCGAATAGCAATCAGCCCCAGCATTTT	CASSPRQGDPNSNQPQHF
TRBV12-3/TRBV12-4	TRBJ1-1	NA	NA	TGTGCCAGCAGTTTGCTGGCAGGGACTGAAGCTTTCTTT	CASSLLAGTEAFF
TRBV4-3	TRBJ2-7	NA	NA	TGCGCCAGCAGCCAAGCCCTAGGGGGATACGAGCAGTACTTC	CASSQALGGYEQYF